A selection of T cell receptor beta chains follows, all from one sample in a study of blood T cells in healthy people across ages. TCRdb itself ran the 5' RACE reads through MiXCR, one entry per CDR3 protein. The table has over 1,300,000 distinct CDR3 sequences, 59% seen once. The sequenced sample was blood. These receptors all come from a man in his late teens or twenties in good health. Both conserved end residues are part of each CDR3. A D gene is named only where the DNA matches it firmly. Rows may omit the clone size; those that give it use once, few, many or a size class.

d_gene	v_gene	abundance	j_gene	CDR3aa	CDR3nt
-	TRBV4-3	-	TRBJ2-7	CASSQDRLTGDDHEQYF	TGCGCCAGCAGCCAAGATCGGCTCACGGGGGATGATCACGAGCAGTACTTC
TRBD2	TRBV20-1	few	TRBJ2-1	CSTGTSGYNEQFF	TGCAGTACCGGGACTAGCGGTTACAATGAGCAGTTCTTC
TRBD2	TRBV29-1	few	TRBJ2-7	CSVFRLAGNSYEQYF	TGCAGCGTATTCCGACTAGCGGGCAACTCCTACGAGCAGTACTTC
TRBD2	TRBV7-2	-	TRBJ2-7	CASSFYLTSGDYEQYF	TGTGCCAGCAGCTTTTACCTGACTAGCGGTGATTACGAGCAGTACTTC
TRBD2	TRBV29-1	-	TRBJ2-1	CSVDGLAVHNEQFF	TGCAGCGTGGACGGACTAGCGGTCCACAATGAGCAGTTCTTC
-	TRBV7-2	-	TRBJ2-7	CASSLAGQPLSYEQYF	TGTGCCAGCAGCTTAGCCGGACAGCCTCTCTCCTACGAGCAGTACTTC
-	TRBV27	-	TRBJ2-7	CASSQGSGDYEQYF	TGTGCCAGCAGCCAGGGGAGCGGGGACTACGAGCAGTACTTC
-	TRBV7-8	-	TRBJ2-1	CASSLIGGAEQFF	TGTGCCAGCAGCTTAATTGGCGGGGCGGAGCAGTTCTTC
-	TRBV10-3	-	TRBJ1-1	CAISEQGSRSTEAFF	TGTGCCATCAGTGAGCAAGGGAGCCGGAGCACTGAAGCTTTCTTT
TRBD2	TRBV7-2	-	TRBJ2-5	CASSLQRGVQETQYF	TGTGCCAGCAGCTTACAACGGGGGGTACAAGAGACCCAGTACTTC
-	TRBV4-3	-	TRBJ2-3	CASSQDQGRTDTQYF	TGCGCCAGCAGCCAAGATCAGGGGAGAACAGATACGCAGTATTTT
-	TRBV6-1	-	TRBJ2-1	CASHPPGQVGGEQFF	TGTGCCAGCCATCCTCCGGGACAAGTTGGTGGTGAGCAGTTCTTC
TRBD1	TRBV6-2/TRBV6-3	-	TRBJ2-7	CASSQSTGDEQYF	TGCGCCAGCAGCCAATCCACAGGGGACGAGCAGTACTTC
TRBD1	TRBV4-1	-	TRBJ2-1	CASGAVGQGSSGVVNEQFF	TGCGCCAGCGGAGCGGTGGGACAGGGTTCCTCAGGGGTCGTCAATGAGCAGTTCTTC
TRBD2	TRBV3-1	-	TRBJ2-1	CASSNSGRDEFF	TGTGCCAGCAGCAATAGCGGGAGGGACGAGTTCTTC
-	TRBV27	-	TRBJ2-2	CASSLVQGGNTGELFF	TGTGCCAGCAGTTTGGTCCAGGGTGGCAACACCGGGGAGCTGTTTTTT
TRBD2	TRBV4-3	few	TRBJ2-3	CASSHGGGRDTQYF	TGCGCCAGCAGCCACGGCGGGGGGAGGGATACGCAGTATTTT
-	TRBV6-1	-	TRBJ1-2	CASSVHSADGYTF	TGTGCCAGCAGTGTACACAGCGCCGATGGCTACACCTTC
-	TRBV9	-	TRBJ1-6	CASSLRGEPLHF	TGTGCCAGCAGCTTAAGAGGTGAACCCCTCCACTTT
-	TRBV6-5	-	TRBJ2-2	CASSFGVSGELFF	TGTGCCAGCAGTTTCGGGGTTTCCGGGGAGCTGTTTTTT
-	TRBV20-1	-	TRBJ1-6	CSARVDIPSPLHF	TGCAGTGCGAGGGTGGACATTCCTTCACCCCTCCACTTT
TRBD2	TRBV29-1	few	TRBJ2-1	CSAYLGLAGNEQFF	TGCAGCGCCTACCTGGGACTAGCTGGGAATGAGCAGTTCTTC
-	TRBV11-2	-	TRBJ2-5	CASSLLWTDYQETQYF	TGTGCCAGCAGCTTACTATGGACAGACTACCAAGAGACCCAGTACTTC
-	TRBV27	few	TRBJ2-4	CASRDLQRGELAKNIQYF	TGTGCCAGCAGGGATTTACAACGTGGAGAATTAGCCAAAAACATTCAGTACTTC
TRBD1	TRBV12-3/TRBV12-4	-	TRBJ1-1	CASSPQRGQVNTEAFF	TGTGCCAGCAGCCCTCAACGGGGACAGGTGAACACTGAAGCTTTCTTT
-	TRBV7-9	-	TRBJ2-3	CASSPAERADTQYF	TGTGCCAGCAGCCCCGCTGAACGAGCAGATACGCAGTATTTT
-	TRBV9	-	TRBJ2-3	CASSLDGSGARTDTQYF	TGTGCCAGCAGCTTAGACGGGTCGGGGGCCCGCACAGATACGCAGTATTTT
-	TRBV4-2	-	TRBJ2-7	CASSLGRVTYEQYF	TGTGCCAGCAGCCTGGGAAGGGTTACCTACGAGCAGTACTTC
TRBD1	TRBV11-2	-	TRBJ1-1	CASSLVKGQMNTEAFF	TGTGCCAGCAGCTTAGTTAAGGGACAGATGAACACTGAAGCTTTCTTT
TRBD2	TRBV9	few	TRBJ2-7	CASSVMNLAGVDEQYF	TGTGCCAGCAGCGTAATGAATCTAGCGGGAGTGGACGAGCAGTACTTC
-	TRBV4-3	few	TRBJ2-7	CASSQSEPVTTSYEQYF	TGCGCCAGCAGCCAATCCGAGCCCGTAACTACCTCCTACGAGCAGTACTTC
-	TRBV7-8	-	TRBJ2-7	CASSLGTRTHEERYF	TGTGCCAGCAGCTTAGGTACCAGGACACATGAAGAGCGGTACTTC
TRBD2	TRBV2	-	TRBJ2-1	CASSEALLGRGIYNEQFF	TGTGCCAGCAGTGAAGCGCTTCTCGGGCGGGGGATCTACAATGAGCAGTTCTTC
TRBD2	TRBV4-1	-	TRBJ2-5	CASRLAPHQETQYF	TGCGCCAGCCGACTAGCTCCCCACCAAGAGACCCAGTACTTC
-	TRBV5-1	few	TRBJ1-2	CASSPPRPQPNYGYTF	TGCGCCAGCAGCCCACCTCGACCGCAACCTAACTATGGCTACACCTTC
-	TRBV27	-	TRBJ1-5	CASSLWGHQPQHF	TGTGCCAGCAGTTTATGGGGGCATCAGCCCCAGCATTTT
TRBD1	TRBV2	-	TRBJ2-1	CASSPEGTGDNEQFF	TGTGCCAGCAGTCCTGAAGGGACAGGGGACAATGAGCAGTTCTTC
-	TRBV6-6	few	TRBJ2-3	CAILIADNTDTQYF	TGTGCCATCCTTATAGCGGATAACACAGATACGCAGTATTTT
-	TRBV5-1	-	TRBJ2-4	CASSPEGGVGYNEQYF	TGCGCCAGCAGCCCTGAAGGGGGAGTTGGCTACAATGAGCAGTACTTC
TRBD1	TRBV2	-	TRBJ1-2	CASSGMTGGRDGYTF	TGTGCCAGCAGTGGGATGACAGGGGGGAGAGATGGCTACACCTTC
-	TRBV20-1	-	TRBJ2-7	CSARTLGTYEQYF	TGCAGTGCTAGAACGCTGGGGACCTACGAGCAGTACTTC
-	TRBV4-3	-	TRBJ1-3	CASSQGRDSGNTIYF	TGCGCCAGCAGCCAGGGCAGGGATTCTGGAAACACCATATATTTT
-	TRBV29-1	-	TRBJ2-7	CSASKESDEQYF	TGCAGCGCCTCTAAGGAGAGCGACGAGCAGTACTTC
-	TRBV15	-	TRBJ2-4	CATSRGGLQYF	TGTGCCACCAGCAGAGGGGGTCTTCAGTACTTC
-	TRBV3-1	few	TRBJ2-1	CASSQGPGSSYNEQFF	TGTGCCAGCAGCCAGGGGCCAGGAAGCTCCTACAATGAGCAGTTCTTC
-	TRBV7-9	-	TRBJ2-3	CASSLSRTRNTDTQYF	TGTGCCAGCAGCCTTTCCCGGACTCGAAACACAGATACGCAGTATTTT
TRBD2	TRBV27	few	TRBJ2-1	CACPGRAGTYNEQFF	TGTGCCTGCCCCGGGAGAGCGGGAACTTACAATGAGCAGTTCTTC
TRBD1	TRBV6-1	-	TRBJ2-3	CASSNTIVTGESTDTQYF	TGTGCCAGCAGTAATACAATCGTTACAGGGGAAAGCACAGATACGCAGTATTTT
-	TRBV6-6	few	TRBJ1-1	CASSYSIGRMNTEAFF	TGTGCCAGCAGTTACTCGATTGGCAGGATGAACACTGAAGCTTTCTTT
-	TRBV4-1	-	TRBJ2-1	CASSQGPTGGYYNEQFF	TGCGCCAGCAGCCAAGGCCCAACCGGGGGCTACTACAATGAGCAGTTCTTC
-	TRBV29-1	few	TRBJ2-3	CSVGTVYGDTQYF	TGCAGCGTTGGTACTGTCTACGGGGATACGCAGTATTTT
TRBD1	TRBV20-1	-	TRBJ2-5	CSASIWDRGGETQYF	TGCAGTGCTAGTATCTGGGACAGGGGGGGAGAGACCCAGTACTTC
TRBD1	TRBV28	once	TRBJ2-7	CASSFDGQGASYEQYF	TGTGCCAGCAGTTTTGACGGACAGGGGGCCTCCTACGAGCAGTACTTC
TRBD1	TRBV2	-	TRBJ2-1	CASSVGDRGNEQFF	TGTGCCAGCAGTGTCGGGGACAGGGGTAATGAGCAGTTCTTC
TRBD1	TRBV13	-	TRBJ2-7	CTRSPGGCYEQYF	TGTACCAGATCCCCAGGGGGCTGCTACGAGCAGTACTTC
TRBD1	TRBV11-2	-	TRBJ1-6	CASSLVGTGTSPLHF	TGTGCCAGCAGCTTAGTGGGGACAGGGACTTCACCCCTCCACTTT
TRBD2	TRBV4-2	few	TRBJ2-5	CASSQEGPSGRLSKETQYF	TGTGCCAGCAGCCAAGAAGGGCCTAGCGGGAGGCTATCTAAAGAGACCCAGTACTTC